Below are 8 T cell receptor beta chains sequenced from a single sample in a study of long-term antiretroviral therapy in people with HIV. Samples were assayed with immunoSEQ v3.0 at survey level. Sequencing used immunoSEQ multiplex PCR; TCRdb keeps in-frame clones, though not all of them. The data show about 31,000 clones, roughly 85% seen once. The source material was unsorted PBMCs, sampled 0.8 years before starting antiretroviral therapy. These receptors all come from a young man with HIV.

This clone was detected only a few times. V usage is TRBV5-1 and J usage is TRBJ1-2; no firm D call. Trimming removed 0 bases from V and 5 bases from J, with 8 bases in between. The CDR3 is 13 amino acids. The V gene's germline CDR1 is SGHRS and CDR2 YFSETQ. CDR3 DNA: TGCGCCAGCAGCTTGGGGACGGAGTATGGCTACACCTTC. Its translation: CASSLGTEYGYTF.

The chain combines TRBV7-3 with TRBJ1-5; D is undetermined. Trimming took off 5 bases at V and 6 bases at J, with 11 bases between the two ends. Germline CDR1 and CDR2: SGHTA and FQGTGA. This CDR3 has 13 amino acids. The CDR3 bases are TGTGCCAGCAGCCCTGGTTGGGGTCAGCCCCAGCATTTT. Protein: CASSPGWGQPQHF.

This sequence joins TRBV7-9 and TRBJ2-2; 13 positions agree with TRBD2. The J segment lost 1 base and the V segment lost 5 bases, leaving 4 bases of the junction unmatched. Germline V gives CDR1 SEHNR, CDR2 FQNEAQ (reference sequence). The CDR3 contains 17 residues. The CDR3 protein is CASSGTSGARNTGELFF. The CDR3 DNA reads TGTGCCAGCAGCGGGACTAGCGGGGCCCGGAACACCGGGGAGCTGTTTTTT.

The CDR3 here is CASSDSTEAFF. The CDR3 nucleotides read TGTGCCAGCAGCGACAGCACTGAAGCTTTCTTT. The chain uses TRBV6-5 and TRBJ1-1; a possible D gene is TRBD1 (5 bases). The CDR3 consists of 11 residues. V shed 6 bases and J shed 4 bases, with 6 bases lying between them. CDR1 is MNHEY, CDR2 SVGAGI, per germline.

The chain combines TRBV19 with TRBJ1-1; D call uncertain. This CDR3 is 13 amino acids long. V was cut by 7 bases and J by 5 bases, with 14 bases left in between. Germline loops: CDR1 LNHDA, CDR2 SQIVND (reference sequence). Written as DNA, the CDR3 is TGTGCCAGTATGCGCCTGAGAGGTACTGAAGCTTTCTTT. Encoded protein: CASMRLRGTEAFF.

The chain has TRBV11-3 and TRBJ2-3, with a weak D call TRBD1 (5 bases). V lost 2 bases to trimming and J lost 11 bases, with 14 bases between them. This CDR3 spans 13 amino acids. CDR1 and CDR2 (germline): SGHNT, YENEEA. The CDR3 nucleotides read TGTGCCAGCAGCTTAAGTCGACAGCAAGAGCAGTATTTT. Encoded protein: CASSLSRQQEQYF.

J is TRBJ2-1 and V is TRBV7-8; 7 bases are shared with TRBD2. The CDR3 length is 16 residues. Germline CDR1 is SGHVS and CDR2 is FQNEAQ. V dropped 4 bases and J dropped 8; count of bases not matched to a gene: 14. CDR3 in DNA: TGTGCCAGCAGCTCGGGAGGCCGGACGGAGCGATATGAGCAGTTCTTC. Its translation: CASSSGGRTERYEQFF.

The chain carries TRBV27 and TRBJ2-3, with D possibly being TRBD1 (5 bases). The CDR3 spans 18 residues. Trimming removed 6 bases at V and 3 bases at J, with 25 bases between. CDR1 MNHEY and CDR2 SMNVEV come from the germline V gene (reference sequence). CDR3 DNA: TGTGCCAGCAGGACAAGCCCGCTAGGGGCCGGCTCGACAGATACGCAGTATTTT. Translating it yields CASRTSPLGAGSTDTQYF.